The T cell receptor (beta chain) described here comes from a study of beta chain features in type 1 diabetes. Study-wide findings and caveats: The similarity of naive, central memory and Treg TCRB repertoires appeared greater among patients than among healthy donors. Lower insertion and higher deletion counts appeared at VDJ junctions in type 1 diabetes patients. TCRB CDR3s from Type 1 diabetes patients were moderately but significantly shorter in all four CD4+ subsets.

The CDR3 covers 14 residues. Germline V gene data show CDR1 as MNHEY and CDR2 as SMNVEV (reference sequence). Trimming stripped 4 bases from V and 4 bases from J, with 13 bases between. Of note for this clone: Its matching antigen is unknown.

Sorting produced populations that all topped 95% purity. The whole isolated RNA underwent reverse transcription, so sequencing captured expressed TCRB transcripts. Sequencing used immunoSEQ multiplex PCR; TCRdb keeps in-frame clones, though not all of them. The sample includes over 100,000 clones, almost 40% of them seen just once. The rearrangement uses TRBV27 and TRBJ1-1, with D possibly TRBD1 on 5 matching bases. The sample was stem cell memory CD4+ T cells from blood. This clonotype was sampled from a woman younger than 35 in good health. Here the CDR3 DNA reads TGTGCCAGCAGTTCCCGGGTGGGGGGCACTGAAGCTTTCTTT. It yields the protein CASSSRVGGTEAFF.